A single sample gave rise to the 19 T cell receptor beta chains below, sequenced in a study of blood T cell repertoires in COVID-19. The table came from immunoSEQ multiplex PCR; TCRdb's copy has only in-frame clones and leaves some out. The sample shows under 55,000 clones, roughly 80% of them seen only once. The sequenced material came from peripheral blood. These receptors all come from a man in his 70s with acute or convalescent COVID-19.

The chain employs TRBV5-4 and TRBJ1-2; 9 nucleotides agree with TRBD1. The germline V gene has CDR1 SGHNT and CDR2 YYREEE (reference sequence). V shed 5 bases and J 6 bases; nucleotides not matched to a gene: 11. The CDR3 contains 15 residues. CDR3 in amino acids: CASSTPVDRGHGYTF. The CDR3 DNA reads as TGTGCCAGCAGTACGCCCGTGGACAGGGGACATGGCTACACCTTC.

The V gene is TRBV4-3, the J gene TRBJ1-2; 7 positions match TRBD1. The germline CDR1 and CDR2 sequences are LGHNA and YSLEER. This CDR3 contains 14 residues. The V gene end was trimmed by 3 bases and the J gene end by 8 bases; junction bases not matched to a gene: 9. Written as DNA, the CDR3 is TGCGCCAGCAGCCAGGCCACAGGGGAAAAAGGCTACACCTTC. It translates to CASSQATGEKGYTF.

CDR3 sequence reads: CASSGQGNSPLHF. CDR3 coding DNA: TGCGCCAGCAGCGGACAGGGAAATTCACCCCTCCACTTT. The V call is TRBV5-1, the J call TRBJ1-6; 8 nucleotides match TRBD1. V shed 4 bases and J 7 bases; nucleotides not matched to a gene: 1. This CDR3 is built from 13 residues. Germline V gene data show CDR1 as SGHRS and CDR2 as YFSETQ.

CDR3 sequence: CASSQSKKNEKLFF. CDR3 nucleotides: TGCGCCAGCAGTCAAAGCAAAAAAAATGAAAAACTGTTTTTT. This chain connects TRBV23-1 to TRBJ1-4; D remains unclear. TRBV23-1 is flagged as an ORF with uncertain function. V lost 2 bases, J lost 5 bases, and 9 bases lay in between. This CDR3 contains 14 residues.

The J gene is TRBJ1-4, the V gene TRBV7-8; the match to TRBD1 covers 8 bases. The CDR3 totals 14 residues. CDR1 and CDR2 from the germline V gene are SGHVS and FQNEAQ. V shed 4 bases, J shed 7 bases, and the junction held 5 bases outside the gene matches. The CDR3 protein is CASSSGQGGEKLFF. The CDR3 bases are TGTGCCAGCAGCTCAGGACAGGGCGGTGAAAAACTGTTTTTT.

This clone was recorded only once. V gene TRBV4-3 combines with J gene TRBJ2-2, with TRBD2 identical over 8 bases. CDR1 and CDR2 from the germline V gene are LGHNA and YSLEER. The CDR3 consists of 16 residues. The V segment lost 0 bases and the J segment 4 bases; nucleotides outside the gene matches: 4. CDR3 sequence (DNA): TGCGCCAGCAGCCAAGATTACGGGGGGGGCACCGGGGAGCTGTTTTTT. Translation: CASSQDYGGGTGELFF.

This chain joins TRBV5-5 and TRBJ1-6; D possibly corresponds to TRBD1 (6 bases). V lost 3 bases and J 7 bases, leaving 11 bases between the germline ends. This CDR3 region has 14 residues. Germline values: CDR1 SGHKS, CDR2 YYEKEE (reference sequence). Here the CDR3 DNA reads TGTGCCAGCAGCTGGACAGTTGGAAATTCACCCCTCCACTTT. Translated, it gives CASSWTVGNSPLHF.

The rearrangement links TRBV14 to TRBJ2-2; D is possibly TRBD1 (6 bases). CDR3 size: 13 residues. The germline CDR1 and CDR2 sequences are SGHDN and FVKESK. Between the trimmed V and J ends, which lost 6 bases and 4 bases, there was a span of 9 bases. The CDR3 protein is CASSHRVTGELFF. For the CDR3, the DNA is TGTGCCAGCAGTCACAGGGTCACCGGGGAGCTGTTTTTT.

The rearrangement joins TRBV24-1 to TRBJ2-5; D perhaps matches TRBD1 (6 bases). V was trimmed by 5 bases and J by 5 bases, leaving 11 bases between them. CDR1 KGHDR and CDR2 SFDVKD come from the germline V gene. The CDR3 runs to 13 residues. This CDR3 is CATSGGPGETQYF. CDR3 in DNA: TGTGCCACCAGTGGGGGGCCTGGCGAGACCCAGTACTTC.

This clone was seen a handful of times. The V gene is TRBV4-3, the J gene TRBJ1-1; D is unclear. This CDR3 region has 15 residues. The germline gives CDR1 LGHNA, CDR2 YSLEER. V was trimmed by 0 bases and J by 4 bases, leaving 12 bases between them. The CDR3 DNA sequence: TGCGCCAGCAGCCAAGATTTTACGGGATCCACTGAAGCTTTCTTT. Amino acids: CASSQDFTGSTEAFF.

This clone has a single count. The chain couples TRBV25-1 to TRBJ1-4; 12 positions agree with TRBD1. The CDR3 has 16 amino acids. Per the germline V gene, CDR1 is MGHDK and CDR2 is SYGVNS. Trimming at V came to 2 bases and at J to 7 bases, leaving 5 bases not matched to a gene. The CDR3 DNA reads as TGTGCCAGCAGTGAAGGGACAGGGGGCGCGGTTGAAAAACTGTTTTTT. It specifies CASSEGTGGAVEKLFF. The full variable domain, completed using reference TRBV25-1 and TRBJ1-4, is EADIYQTPRYLVIGTGKKITLECSQTMGHDKMYWYQQDPGMELHLIHYSYGVNSTEKGDLSSESTVSRIRTEHFPLTLESARPSHTSQYLCASSEGTGGAVEKLFFGSGTQLSVL.

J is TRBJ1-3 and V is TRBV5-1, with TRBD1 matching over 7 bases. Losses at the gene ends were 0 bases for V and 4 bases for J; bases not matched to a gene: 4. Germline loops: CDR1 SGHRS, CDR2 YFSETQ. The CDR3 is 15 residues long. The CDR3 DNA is TGCGCCAGCAGCTTGGTGGGACAGTCGGGAAACACCATATATTTT. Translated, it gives CASSLVGQSGNTIYF.

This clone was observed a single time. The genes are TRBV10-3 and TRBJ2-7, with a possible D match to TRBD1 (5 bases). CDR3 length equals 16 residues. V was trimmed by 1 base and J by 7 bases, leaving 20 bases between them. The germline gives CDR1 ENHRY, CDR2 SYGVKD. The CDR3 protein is CAISELGETPRLEQYF. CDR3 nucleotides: TGTGCCATCAGTGAGTTAGGGGAAACCCCCCGATTAGAGCAGTACTTC.

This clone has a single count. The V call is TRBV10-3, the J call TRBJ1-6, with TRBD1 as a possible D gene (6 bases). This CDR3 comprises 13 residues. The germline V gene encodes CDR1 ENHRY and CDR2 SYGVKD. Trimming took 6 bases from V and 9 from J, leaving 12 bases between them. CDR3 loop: CAIRQGGGSPLHF. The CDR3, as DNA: TGTGCCATCAGACAGGGAGGGGGTTCACCCCTCCACTTT.

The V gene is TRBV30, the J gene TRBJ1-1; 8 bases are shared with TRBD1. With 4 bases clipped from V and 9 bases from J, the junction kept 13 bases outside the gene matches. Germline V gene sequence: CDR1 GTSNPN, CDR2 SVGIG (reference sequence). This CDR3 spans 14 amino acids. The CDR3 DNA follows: TGTGCCTGGACCTGGGGTCAGGGGGCGGATCAAGCTTTCTTT. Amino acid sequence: CAWTWGQGADQAFF.

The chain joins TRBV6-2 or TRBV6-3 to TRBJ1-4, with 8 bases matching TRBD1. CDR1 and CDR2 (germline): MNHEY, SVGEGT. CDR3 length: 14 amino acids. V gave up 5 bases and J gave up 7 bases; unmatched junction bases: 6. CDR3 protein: CASSRQGWGEKLFF. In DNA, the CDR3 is TGTGCCAGCAGTCGACAGGGGTGGGGTGAAAAACTGTTTTTT.

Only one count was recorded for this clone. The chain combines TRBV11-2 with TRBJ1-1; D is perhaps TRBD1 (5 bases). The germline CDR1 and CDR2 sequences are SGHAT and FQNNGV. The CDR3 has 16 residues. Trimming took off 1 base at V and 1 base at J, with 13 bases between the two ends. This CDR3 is CASSLGHSRANTEAFF. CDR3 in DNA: TGTGCCAGCAGCTTAGGGCACAGCAGGGCGAACACTGAAGCTTTCTTT. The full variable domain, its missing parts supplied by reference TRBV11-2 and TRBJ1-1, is EAGVAQSPRYKIIEKRQSVAFWCNPISGHATLYWYQQILGQGPKLLIQFQNNGVVDDSQLPKDRFSAERLKGVDSTLKIQPAKLEDSAVYLCASSLGHSRANTEAFFGQGTRLTVV.

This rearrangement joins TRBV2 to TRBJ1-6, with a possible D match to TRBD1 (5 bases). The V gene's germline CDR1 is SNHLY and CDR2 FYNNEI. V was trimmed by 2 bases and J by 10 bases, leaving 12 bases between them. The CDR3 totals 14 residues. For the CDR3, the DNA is TGTGCCAGCAGTGAATCGGGAGGGGTCTCACCCCTCCACTTT. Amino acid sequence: CASSESGGVSPLHF.

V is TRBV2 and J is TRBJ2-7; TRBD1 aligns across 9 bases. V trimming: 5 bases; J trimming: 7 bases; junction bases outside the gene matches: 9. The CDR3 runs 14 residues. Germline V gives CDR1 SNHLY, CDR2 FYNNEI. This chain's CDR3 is CASSTYRGREEQYF. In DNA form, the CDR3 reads TGTGCCAGCAGTACGTACAGGGGGCGTGAAGAGCAGTACTTC.